This T cell receptor (beta chain) appears in the sequencing data of a study of tumor-infiltrating lymphocytes in localized non-small cell lung cancer. Study-level results: Not all patients were TCR sequenced, owing to tissue quantity.

As concerns this clone: Its antigen remains unidentified.

Data came from immunoSEQ multiplex PCR; TCRdb stores just in-frame clones and leaves some out. The sample has approximately 2,800 clones, approximately 48% seen once. V shed 5 bases, J shed 7 bases, and the junction held 10 bases outside the gene matches. Germline V gives CDR1 SGHAT, CDR2 FQNNGV. This CDR3 is built from 15 residues. The TCR was taken from a human donor with non-small cell lung cancer. The rearrangement uses TRBV11-2 and TRBJ1-2, with 10 bases matching TRBD1. Material: uninvolved lung tissue not adjacent to the tumor. The CDR3, as DNA: TGTGCCAGCAGCGCTCGACAGGGGGCAATATCTGGCTACACCTTC. Its protein is CASSARQGAISGYTF.